The clone carrying this TCR beta chain was counted once. The sample is drawn from a study of T cell changes during pregnancy in multiple sclerosis. This CDR3 comprises 15 residues. Generated by immunoSEQ multiplex PCR, the TCRdb table keeps only in-frame clones and is missing some. In the table there are about 79,000 clones, roughly 93% of which are singletons. The gene calls are TRBV7-5 and TRBJ1-5; the table's D call, TRBD1, was not checked against the DNA. TRBV7-5 is marked as a pseudogene. The sequence was collected from a female donor in good health, enrolled as a control in a pregnancy study. The input for sequencing was peripheral blood, taken in the second trimester of pregnancy. The CDR3 DNA is TGTGCCAGAAGCTTAGCGGGACAGCCCAATCAGCCCCAGCATTTT. Its translation: CARSLAGQPNQPQHF.